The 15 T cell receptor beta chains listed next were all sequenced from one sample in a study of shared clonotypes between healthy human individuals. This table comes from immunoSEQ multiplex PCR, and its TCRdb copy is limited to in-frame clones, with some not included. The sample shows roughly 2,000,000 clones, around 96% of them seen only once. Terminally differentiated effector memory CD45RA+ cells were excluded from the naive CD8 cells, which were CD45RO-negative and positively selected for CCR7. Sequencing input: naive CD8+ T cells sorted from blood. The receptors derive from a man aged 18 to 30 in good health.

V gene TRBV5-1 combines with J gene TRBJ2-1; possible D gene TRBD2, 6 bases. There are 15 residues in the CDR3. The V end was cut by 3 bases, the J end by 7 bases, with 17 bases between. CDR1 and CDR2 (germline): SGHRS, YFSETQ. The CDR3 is CASSSGTSDPNEQFF. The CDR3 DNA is TGCGCCAGCAGCTCCGGGACTTCTGATCCGAATGAGCAGTTCTTC.

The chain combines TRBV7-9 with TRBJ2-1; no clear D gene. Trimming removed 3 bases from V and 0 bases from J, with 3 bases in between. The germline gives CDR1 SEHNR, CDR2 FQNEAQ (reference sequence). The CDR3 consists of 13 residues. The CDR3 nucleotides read TGTGCCAGCAGCTTCGTCTCCTACAATGAGCAGTTCTTC. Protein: CASSFVSYNEQFF.

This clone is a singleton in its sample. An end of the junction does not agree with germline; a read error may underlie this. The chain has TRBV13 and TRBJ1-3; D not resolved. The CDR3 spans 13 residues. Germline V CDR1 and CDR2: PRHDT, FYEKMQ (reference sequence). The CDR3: CASSIGSGNTIYF. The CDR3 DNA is TGTGCCAGCAGCATAGGTTCCGGAAACACCATATATTTT.

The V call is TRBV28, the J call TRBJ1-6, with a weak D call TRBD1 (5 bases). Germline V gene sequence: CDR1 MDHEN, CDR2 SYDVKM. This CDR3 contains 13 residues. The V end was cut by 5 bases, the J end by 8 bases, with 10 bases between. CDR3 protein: CASSQWGDSPLHF. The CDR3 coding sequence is TGTGCCAGCAGTCAATGGGGGGATTCACCCCTCCACTTT.

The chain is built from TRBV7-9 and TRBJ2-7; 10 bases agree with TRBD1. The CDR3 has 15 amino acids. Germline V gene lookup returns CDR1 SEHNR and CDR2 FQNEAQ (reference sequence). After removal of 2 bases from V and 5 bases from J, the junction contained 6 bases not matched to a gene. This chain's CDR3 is CASSLIGTGDHEQYF. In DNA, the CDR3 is TGTGCCAGCAGCTTAATCGGGACAGGGGACCACGAGCAGTACTTC.

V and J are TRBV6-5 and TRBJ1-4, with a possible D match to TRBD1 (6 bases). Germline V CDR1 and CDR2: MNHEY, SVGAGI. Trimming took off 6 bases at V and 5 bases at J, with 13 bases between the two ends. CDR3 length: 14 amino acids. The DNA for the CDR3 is TGTGCCAGCAGCGACAGGCTCGGCAATGAAAAACTGTTTTTT. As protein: CASSDRLGNEKLFF.

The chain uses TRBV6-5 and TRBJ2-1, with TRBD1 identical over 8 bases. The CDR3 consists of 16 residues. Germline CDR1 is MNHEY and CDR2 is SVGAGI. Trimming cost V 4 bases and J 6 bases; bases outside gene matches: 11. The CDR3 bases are TGTGCCAGCAGTTTCACCCAGGGGGCGCGGGGCAATGAGCAGTTCTTC. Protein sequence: CASSFTQGARGNEQFF.

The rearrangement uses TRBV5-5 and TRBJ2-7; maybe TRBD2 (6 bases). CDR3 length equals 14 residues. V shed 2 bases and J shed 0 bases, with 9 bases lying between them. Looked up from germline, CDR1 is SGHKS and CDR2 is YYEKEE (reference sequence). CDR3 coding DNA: TGTGCCAGCAGCTTAGGGGACTCCTCCTACGAGCAGTACTTC. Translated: CASSLGDSSYEQYF.

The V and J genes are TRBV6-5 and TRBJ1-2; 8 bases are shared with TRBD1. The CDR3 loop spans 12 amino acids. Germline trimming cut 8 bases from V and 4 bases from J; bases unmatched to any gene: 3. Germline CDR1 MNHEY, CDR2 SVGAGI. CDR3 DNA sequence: TGTGCCAGCGGACAGGGAAGCTATGGCTACACCTTC. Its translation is CASGQGSYGYTF.

CDR3 protein: CASSLVWGQETQYF. In DNA form, the CDR3 reads TGTGCCAGCAGCTTAGTTTGGGGGCAAGAGACCCAGTACTTC. The V and J genes are TRBV11-1 and TRBJ2-5, with D possibly called TRBD1 or TRBD2 (5 bases each). CDR1 is SGHAT, CDR2 FQDESV, per germline (reference sequence). V was trimmed by 1 base and J by 2 bases, leaving 8 bases between them. The CDR3 covers 14 residues.

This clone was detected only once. The CDR3 protein is CASSYVTGSYYGYTF. CDR3 bases: TGTGCCAGCAGTTACGTTACAGGGAGTTACTATGGCTACACCTTC. The chain uses TRBV6-5 and TRBJ1-2; perhaps TRBD1 as D (6 bases). The germline V gene encodes CDR1 MNHEY and CDR2 SVGAGI. This CDR3 is built from 15 residues. Trimming took 2 bases from V and 3 from J, leaving 13 bases between them.

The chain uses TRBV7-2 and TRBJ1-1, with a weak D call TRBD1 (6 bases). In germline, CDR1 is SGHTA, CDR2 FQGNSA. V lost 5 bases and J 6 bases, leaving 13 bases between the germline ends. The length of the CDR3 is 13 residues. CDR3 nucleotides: TGTGCCAGCAGCCCTCGACAGGTGGCTGAAGCTTTCTTT. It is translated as CASSPRQVAEAFF.

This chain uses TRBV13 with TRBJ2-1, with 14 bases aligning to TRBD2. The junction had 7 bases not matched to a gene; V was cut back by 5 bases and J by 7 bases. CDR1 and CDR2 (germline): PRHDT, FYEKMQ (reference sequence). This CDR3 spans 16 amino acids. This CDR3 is CASSHGLAGGLNEQFF. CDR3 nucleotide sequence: TGTGCCAGCAGCCACGGACTAGCGGGAGGTCTGAATGAGCAGTTCTTC. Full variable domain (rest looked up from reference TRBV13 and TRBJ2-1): AAGVIQSPRHLIKEKRETATLKCYPIPRHDTVYWYQQGPGQDPQFLISFYEKMQSDKGSIPDRFSAQQFSDYHSELNMSSLELGDSALYFCASSHGLAGGLNEQFFGPGTRLTVL.

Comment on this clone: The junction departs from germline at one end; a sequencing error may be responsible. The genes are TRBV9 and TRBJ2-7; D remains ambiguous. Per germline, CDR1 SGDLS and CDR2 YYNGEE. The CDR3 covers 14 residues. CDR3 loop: CASSVARDTYEQYF. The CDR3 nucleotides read TGTGCCAGCAGCGTAGCTCGCGATACCTACGAGCAGTACTTT. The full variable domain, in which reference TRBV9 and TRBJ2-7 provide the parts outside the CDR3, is DSGVTQTPKHLITATGQRVTLRCSPRSGDLSVYWYQQSLDQGLQFLIQYYNGEERAKGNILERFSAQQFPDLHSELNLSSLELGDSALYFCASSVARDTYEQYFGPGTRLTVT.

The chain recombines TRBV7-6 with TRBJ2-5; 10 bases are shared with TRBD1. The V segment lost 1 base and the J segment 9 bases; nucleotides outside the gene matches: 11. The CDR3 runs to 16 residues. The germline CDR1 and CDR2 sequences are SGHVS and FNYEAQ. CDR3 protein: CASSLGGQGSLSPQYF. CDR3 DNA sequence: TGTGCCAGCAGCTTAGGGGGACAGGGGTCGCTGTCACCCCAGTACTTC. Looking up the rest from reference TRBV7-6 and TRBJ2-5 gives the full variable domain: GAGVSQSPRYKVTKRGQDVALRCDPISGHVSLYWYRQALGQGPEFLTYFNYEAQQDKSGLPNDRFSAERPEGSISTLTIQRTEQRDSAMYRCASSLGGQGSLSPQYFGPGTRLLVL.